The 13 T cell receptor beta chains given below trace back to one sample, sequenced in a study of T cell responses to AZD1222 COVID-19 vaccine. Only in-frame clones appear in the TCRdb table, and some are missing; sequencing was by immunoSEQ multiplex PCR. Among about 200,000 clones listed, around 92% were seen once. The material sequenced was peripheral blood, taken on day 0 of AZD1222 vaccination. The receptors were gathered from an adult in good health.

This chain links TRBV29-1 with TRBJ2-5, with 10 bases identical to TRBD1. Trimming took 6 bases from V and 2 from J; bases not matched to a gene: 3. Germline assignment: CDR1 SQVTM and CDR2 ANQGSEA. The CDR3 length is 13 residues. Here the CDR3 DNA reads TGCAGCGTGGGGGGACAGGGGCAAGAGACCCAGTACTTC. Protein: CSVGGQGQETQYF.

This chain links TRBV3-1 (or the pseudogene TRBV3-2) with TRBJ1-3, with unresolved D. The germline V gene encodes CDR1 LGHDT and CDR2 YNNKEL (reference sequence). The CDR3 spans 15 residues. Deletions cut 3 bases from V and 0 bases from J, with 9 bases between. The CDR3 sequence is CASSQVGRSGNTIYF. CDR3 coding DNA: TGTGCCAGCAGCCAGGTGGGCCGCTCTGGAAACACCATATATTTT.

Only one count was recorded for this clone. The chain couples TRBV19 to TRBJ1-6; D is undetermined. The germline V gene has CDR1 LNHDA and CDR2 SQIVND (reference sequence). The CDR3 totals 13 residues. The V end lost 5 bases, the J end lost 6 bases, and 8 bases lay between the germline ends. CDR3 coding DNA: TGTGCCAGTAGTTTTGCGGGTAATTCACCCCTCCACTTT. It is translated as CASSFAGNSPLHF.

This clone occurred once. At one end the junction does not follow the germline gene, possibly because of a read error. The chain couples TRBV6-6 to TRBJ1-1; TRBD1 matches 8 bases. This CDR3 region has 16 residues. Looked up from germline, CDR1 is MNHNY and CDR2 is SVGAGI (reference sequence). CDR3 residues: CANSQPAGGANTEAFF. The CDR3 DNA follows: TGTGCCAACAGTCAGCCAGCAGGGGGCGCGAACACTGAAGCTTTCTTT.

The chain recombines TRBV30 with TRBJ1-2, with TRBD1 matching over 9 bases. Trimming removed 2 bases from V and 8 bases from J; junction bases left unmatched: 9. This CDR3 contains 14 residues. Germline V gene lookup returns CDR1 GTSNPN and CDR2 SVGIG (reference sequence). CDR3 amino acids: CAWSYRGLKGGYTF. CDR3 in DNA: TGTGCCTGGAGTTACAGGGGGCTAAAAGGCGGCTACACCTTC.

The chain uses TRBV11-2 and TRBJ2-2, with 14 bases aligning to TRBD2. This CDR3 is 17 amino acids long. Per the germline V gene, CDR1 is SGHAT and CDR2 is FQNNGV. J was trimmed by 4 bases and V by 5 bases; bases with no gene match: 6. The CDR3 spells CASSPGLAGGRTGELFF. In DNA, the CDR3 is TGTGCCAGCAGCCCTGGACTAGCGGGGGGTCGCACCGGGGAGCTGTTTTTT.

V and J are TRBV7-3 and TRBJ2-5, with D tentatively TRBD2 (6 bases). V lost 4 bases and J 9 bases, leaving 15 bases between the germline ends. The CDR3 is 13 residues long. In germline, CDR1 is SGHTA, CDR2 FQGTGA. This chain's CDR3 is CASSSQAGVAQYF. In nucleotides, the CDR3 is TGTGCCAGCAGCTCGCAAGCGGGTGTGGCCCAGTACTTC.

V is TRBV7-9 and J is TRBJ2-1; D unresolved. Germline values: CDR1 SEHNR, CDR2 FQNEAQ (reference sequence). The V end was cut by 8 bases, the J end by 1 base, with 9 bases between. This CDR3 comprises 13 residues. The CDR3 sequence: CASGGRSYNEQFF. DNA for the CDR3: TGTGCCAGCGGTGGTCGGTCCTACAATGAGCAGTTCTTC. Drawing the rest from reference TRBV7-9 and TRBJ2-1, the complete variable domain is DTGVSQNPRHKITKRGQNVTFRCDPISEHNRLYWYRQTLGQGPEFLTYFQNEAQLEKSRLLSDRFSAERPKGSFSTLEIQRTEQGDSAMYLCASGGRSYNEQFFGPGTRLTVL.

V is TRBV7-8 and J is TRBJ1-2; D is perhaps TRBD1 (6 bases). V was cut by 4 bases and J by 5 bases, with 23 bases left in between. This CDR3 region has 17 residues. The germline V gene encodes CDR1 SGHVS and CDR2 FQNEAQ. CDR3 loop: CASSSEWDTSLPYGYTF. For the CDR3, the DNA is TGTGCCAGCAGCTCCGAGTGGGACACCTCTTTACCTTATGGCTACACCTTC.

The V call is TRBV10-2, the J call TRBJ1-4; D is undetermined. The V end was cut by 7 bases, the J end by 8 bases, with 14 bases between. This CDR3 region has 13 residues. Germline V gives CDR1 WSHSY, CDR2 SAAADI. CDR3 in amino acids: CASTPGLIEKLFF. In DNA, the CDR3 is TGCGCCAGCACTCCGGGCCTGATCGAAAAACTGTTTTTT.

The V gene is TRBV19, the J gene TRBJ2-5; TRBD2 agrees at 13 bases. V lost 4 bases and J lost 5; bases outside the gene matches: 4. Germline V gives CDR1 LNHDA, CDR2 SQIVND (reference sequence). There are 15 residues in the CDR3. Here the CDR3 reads CASSRGLAGFETQYF. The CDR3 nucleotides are TGTGCCAGTAGTAGGGGACTAGCGGGGTTTGAGACCCAGTACTTC.

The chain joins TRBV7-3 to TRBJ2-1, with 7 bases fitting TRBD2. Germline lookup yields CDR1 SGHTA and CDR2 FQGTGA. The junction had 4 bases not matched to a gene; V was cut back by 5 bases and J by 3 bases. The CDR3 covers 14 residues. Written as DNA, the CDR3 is TGTGCCAGCAGCCGAACTAGCGACTACAATGAGCAGTTCTTC. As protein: CASSRTSDYNEQFF.

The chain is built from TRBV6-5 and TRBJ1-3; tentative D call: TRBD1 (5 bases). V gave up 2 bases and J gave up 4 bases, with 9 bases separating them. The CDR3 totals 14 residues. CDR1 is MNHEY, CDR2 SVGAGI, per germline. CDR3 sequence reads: CASSYRGGGNTIYF. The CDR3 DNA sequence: TGTGCCAGCAGTTACAGGGGTGGAGGAAACACCATATATTTT.